The 25 T cell receptor beta chains listed next were all sequenced from one sample in a study of shared clonotypes between healthy human individuals. Here immunoSEQ multiplex PCR was the method, and the copy in TCRdb shows in-frame clones only, minus some. The sample comprises approximately 350,000 clones, approximately 97% of which are singletons, and about 0.32% rests with the top ten. The material sequenced was memory CD8+ T cells sorted from blood. Subset reported: CD45RO+ cells pooled with CCR7-negative TemRA cells. The receptors originated from a man in his thirties or forties in good health.

This chain connects TRBV7-2 to TRBJ2-7; D is ambiguous. Trimming took 5 bases from V and 1 from J, leaving 15 bases between them. Germline CDR1 and CDR2: SGHTA and FQGNSA. The CDR3 covers 15 residues. This chain's CDR3 is CASSEQRPLSYEQYF. For the CDR3, the DNA is TGTGCCAGCAGCGAACAAAGACCTTTATCCTACGAGCAGTACTTC.

V usage is TRBV30 and J usage is TRBJ1-4; the D gene is possibly TRBD1 (6 bases). Germline-derived CDR1 and CDR2 are GTSNPN and SVGIG (reference sequence). The CDR3 runs to 17 residues. Trimming left V 2 bases short and J 0 bases short, with 16 bases between. The CDR3 DNA sequence: TGTGCCTGGAGTCTTAAAGGGGGGCTTGCAACTAATGAAAAACTGTTTTTT. Its translation: CAWSLKGGLATNEKLFF.

The chain couples TRBV6-1 to TRBJ2-1, with TRBD2 as a possible D gene (5 bases). The CDR3 is 14 amino acids. Trimming left V 2 bases short and J 1 base short, with 6 bases between. Germline V CDR1 and CDR2: MNHNS, SASEGT. In DNA form, the CDR3 reads TGTGCCAGCAGTGAAAGGAGGTCCTACAATGAGCAGTTCTTC. Translating gives CASSERRSYNEQFF.

The V and J genes are TRBV4-2 and TRBJ2-7; possibly TRBD1 for D (6 bases). There are 12 residues in the CDR3. Germline-derived CDR1 and CDR2 are LGHNA and YNFKEQ. The V end was cut by 4 bases, the J end by 5 bases, with 9 bases between. CDR3 sequence reads: CASSPGTNEQYF. Here the CDR3 DNA reads TGTGCCAGCAGCCCCGGGACAAACGAGCAGTACTTC.

The chain couples TRBV13 to TRBJ2-1; TRBD2 matches 14 bases. The ends lost 7 bases at V and 3 bases at J; junction bases unmatched: 11. In germline, CDR1 is PRHDT, CDR2 FYEKMQ (reference sequence). This CDR3 has 18 residues. CDR3 sequence reads: CASTTGTSGRLNYNEQFF. CDR3 DNA: TGTGCCAGCACCACTGGGACTAGCGGGAGACTGAACTACAATGAGCAGTTCTTC.

This chain joins TRBV21-1 and TRBJ1-1. TRBV21-1 is an annotated pseudogene. The CDR3 covers 14 residues. CDR3 region: CASPWGGANTEAFF. For the CDR3, the DNA is TGTGCCAGCCCCTGGGGGGGGGCGAACACTGAAGCTTTCTTT.

V is TRBV19 and J is TRBJ2-3; 7 bases map to TRBD2. The CDR3 covers 18 residues. J lost 2 bases, V lost 4 bases, and 15 bases had no gene match. Germline CDR1 LNHDA, CDR2 SQIVND (reference sequence). The DNA for the CDR3 is TGTGCCAGTAGTACCGGGGAGGGTATGGCGCGGCTCACAGATACGCAGTATTTT. It codes for CASSTGEGMARLTDTQYF.

This chain uses TRBV11-2 with TRBJ2-1; weak D call: TRBD2 (6 bases). The CDR3 extends over 14 amino acids. Germline CDR1 SGHAT, CDR2 FQNNGV. Trimming cost V 0 bases and J 10 bases, with 13 bases left between them. CDR3 amino acids: CASSLDRGSREQFF. For the CDR3, the DNA is TGTGCCAGCAGCTTAGATCGGGGGTCTCGAGAGCAGTTCTTC.

This chain joins TRBV2 and TRBJ2-6, with D unresolved. The V end was cut by 8 bases, the J end by 2 bases, with 10 bases between. Germline-derived CDR1 and CDR2 are SNHLY and FYNNEI. The CDR3 has 14 residues. CDR3 nucleotides: TGTGCCAGCGGGCCAAGGGCTGGGGCCAACGTCCTGACTTTC. This translates into CASGPRAGANVLTF.

The chain uses TRBV27 and TRBJ2-7, with D uncertain. In germline, CDR1 is MNHEY, CDR2 SMNVEV (reference sequence). V gave up 3 bases and J gave up 1 base, with 10 bases separating them. This CDR3 region has 14 residues. CDR3 DNA: TGTGCCAGCAGTTTGATCGGACGGTCCTACGAGCAGTACTTC. Translation gives CASSLIGRSYEQYF.

The chain combines TRBV19 with TRBJ1-2; 7 bases map to TRBD1. Germline-derived CDR1 and CDR2 are LNHDA and SQIVND (reference sequence). This CDR3 has 12 residues. Trimming at V came to 5 bases and at J to 7 bases, leaving 4 bases not matched to a gene. In DNA, the CDR3 is TGTGCCAGTAGTGCAAGGGGGCTTGGCTACACCTTC. It codes for CASSARGLGYTF.

V is TRBV9 and J is TRBJ2-1, with 9 bases identical to TRBD2. The CDR3 is 16 residues long. V lost 0 bases to trimming and J lost 1 base; unmatched junction nucleotides: 2. Looked up from germline, CDR1 is SGDLS and CDR2 is YYNGEE. The DNA for the CDR3 is TGTGCCAGCAGCGTAGCTACTAGCGGGTCCTACAATGAGCAGTTCTTC. Translating it yields CASSVATSGSYNEQFF.

The chain combines TRBV6-5 with TRBJ2-1; TRBD2 matches at 9 bases. Germline V gene data show CDR1 as MNHEY and CDR2 as SVGAGI. V was clipped by 0 bases and J by 0 bases; unmatched bases: 0. CDR3 length equals 16 residues. The CDR3 region is CASSYSTSGSYNEQFF. As DNA, the CDR3 is TGTGCCAGCAGTTACTCGACTAGCGGCTCCTACAATGAGCAGTTCTTC.

The gene calls are TRBV19 and TRBJ1-1, with D perhaps matching TRBD1 (5 bases). This CDR3 contains 13 residues. Between the trimmed V and J ends, which lost 5 bases and 10 bases, there was a span of 17 bases. Germline V CDR1 and CDR2: LNHDA, SQIVND (reference sequence). DNA of the CDR3: TGTGCCAGTAGTCTGGGGTCTGTAGGGGTAGCTTTCTTT. Amino acid sequence: CASSLGSVGVAFF.

V is TRBV9 and J is TRBJ2-2, with D uncertain. The length of the CDR3 is 12 residues. Germline loops: CDR1 SGDLS, CDR2 YYNGEE. The ends were cut back, 6 bases at V and 0 bases at J, with 3 bases in the middle. CDR3 amino acids: CASKANTGELFF. The CDR3, as DNA: TGTGCCAGCAAAGCGAACACCGGGGAGCTGTTTTTT.

V and J are TRBV27 and TRBJ2-1; D perhaps matches TRBD2 (6 bases). The germline V gene has CDR1 MNHEY and CDR2 SMNVEV (reference sequence). This CDR3 contains 14 residues. V lost 3 bases and J lost 0, with 6 bases in between. The CDR3 here is CASSFGSSYNEQFF. The CDR3 nucleotides are TGTGCCAGCAGTTTCGGGAGCTCCTACAATGAGCAGTTCTTC.

The V gene is TRBV5-1, the J gene TRBJ1-2; 9 nucleotides match TRBD1. With V trimmed by 1 base and J by 10 bases, 8 bases remained unmatched. The V gene's germline CDR1 is SGHRS and CDR2 YFSETQ. This CDR3 has 14 residues. The CDR3 is CASSLLTGGADYTF. The CDR3 nucleotides are TGCGCCAGCAGCTTGTTAACAGGGGGCGCGGACTACACCTTC.

The chain employs TRBV11-2 and TRBJ2-7; 8 bases are a match to TRBD2. This CDR3 contains 15 residues. With 2 bases clipped from V and 7 bases from J, the junction kept 10 bases outside the gene matches. Germline V gene lookup returns CDR1 SGHAT and CDR2 FQNNGV. The CDR3 reads CASSLRLAGVWEQYF. DNA of the CDR3: TGTGCCAGCAGCTTACGTCTAGCGGGTGTATGGGAGCAGTACTTC.

The chain couples TRBV2 to TRBJ2-5; D is ambiguous. V lost 6 bases to trimming and J lost 3 bases, with 5 bases between them. The length of the CDR3 is 11 residues. CDR1 is SNHLY and CDR2 is FYNNEI in the germline V gene. CDR3 sequence reads: CASSLKETQYF. Written as DNA, the CDR3 is TGTGCCAGCAGCCTAAAAGAGACCCAGTACTTC.

On this clone itself: Mismatch with germline at one junction end may stem from a read error. Other DNA variants within this sample encode the same CDR3. The V call is TRBV2, the J call TRBJ2-2; TRBD2 aligns across 10 bases. The CDR3 extends over 17 amino acids. Germline loops: CDR1 SNHLY, CDR2 FYNNEI. CDR3: CASSEGTSGIRAGELFF. DNA of the CDR3: TGTGCCAGTAGTGAGGGAACTAGCGGGATCCGGGCCGGGGAGCTGTTTTTT.

V and J are TRBV9 and TRBJ1-3; D possibly corresponds to TRBD1 (5 bases). CDR1 is SGDLS and CDR2 is YYNGEE in the germline V gene. Trimming removed 0 bases at V and 2 bases at J, with 6 bases between. The CDR3 spans 14 residues. The CDR3: CASSVGGTGNTIYF. In DNA, the CDR3 is TGTGCCAGCAGCGTAGGGGGGACTGGAAACACCATATATTTT.

The gene calls are TRBV28 and TRBJ2-5; possibly TRBD1 for D (5 bases). Per germline, CDR1 MDHEN and CDR2 SYDVKM. Trimming took off 6 bases at V and 5 bases at J, with 19 bases between the two ends. The CDR3 totals 15 residues. The CDR3 sequence is CASSSPKGLRETQYF. The CDR3 DNA is TGTGCCAGCAGCTCACCCAAGGGGCTAAGGGAGACCCAGTACTTC.

The chain has TRBV6-6 and TRBJ2-7, with 9 bases identical to TRBD1. The CDR3 sequence is 14 residues long. Per germline, CDR1 MNHNY and CDR2 SVGAGI (reference sequence). V lost 5 bases to trimming and J lost 4 bases; unmatched junction nucleotides: 6. Here the CDR3 reads CASSTTGGRYEQYF. CDR3 nucleotides: TGTGCCAGCAGTACCACAGGGGGCAGGTACGAGCAGTACTTC.

The chain is built from TRBV27 and TRBJ2-2, with TRBD1 matching over 7 bases. The CDR3 is 16 residues long. Germline CDR1 MNHEY, CDR2 SMNVEV (reference sequence). V was clipped by 0 bases and J by 4 bases; unmatched bases: 5. CDR3 coding DNA: TGTGCCAGCAGTTTATCGGGACAGAGCAGCACCGGGGAGCTGTTTTTT. Translation: CASSLSGQSSTGELFF.

The chain joins TRBV11-3 to TRBJ2-3, with unresolved D. CDR3 size: 13 residues. From germline, CDR1 is SGHNT and CDR2 YENEEA. Trimming took off 1 base at V and 4 bases at J, with 6 bases between the two ends. The CDR3 DNA sequence: TGTGCCAGCAGCTTAGGTTACGCAGATACGCAGTATTTT. Its translation is CASSLGYADTQYF.